This paragraph reports one T cell receptor beta chain. Its antigen is unknown. The sample is drawn from a study of CD8 T cells in Susac syndrome. Findings and caveats of the study: The study conceded that relatively few individuals underwent its TCR sequencing and HLA analysis.

TCR beta from blood CD8+ and CD4+ T cells was sequenced. cDNA came from approximately 0.5 to 1 ug RNA primed by random hexamers. TCRdb used MiXCR to reprocess the immunoSEQ multiplex PCR reads, holding one entry per CDR3 protein. Found here are about 130,000 distinct CDR3 sequences, approximately 94% of them singletons; the top ten hold about 0.12%. Germline values: CDR1 SGHVS, CDR2 FQNEAQ. V was clipped by 4 bases and J by 2 bases, with 8 bases between them. The CDR3 is made up of 13 amino acids. Sequencing was performed on CD4+ T cells from PBMCs. The sequence was obtained from a human donor with multiple sclerosis. The rearrangement links TRBV7-8 to TRBJ2-5; D not certain. The CDR3: CASSYGAQETQYF. CDR3 DNA sequence: TGTGCCAGCAGCTACGGTGCACAAGAGACCCAGTACTTC. Using reference TRBV7-8 and TRBJ2-5 for the parts outside the CDR3, the full variable domain is GAGVSQSPRYKVAKRGQDVALRCDPISGHVSLFWYQQALGQGPEFLTYFQNEAQLDKSGLPSDRFFAERPEGSVSTLKIQRTQQEDSAVYLCASSYGAQETQYFGPGTRLLVL.